This T cell receptor beta chain was sequenced during a study of T cells after posttransplantation cyclophosphamide. Findings and limits, study-wide: Recipient CMV seropositivity and CMV reactivation strongly tracked TRB clonality. Later post-transplant blood repertoires were often dominated by donor CD8+ memory clones.

On the day of bone marrow donation, the related graft donor provided peripheral blood. The CDR3 loop spans 14 amino acids. V gave up 2 bases and J gave up 3 bases, with 10 bases separating them. CDR1 and CDR2 (germline): MNHEY, SMNVEV (reference sequence). This table comes from immunoSEQ multiplex PCR, and its TCRdb copy is limited to in-frame clones, with some not included. The sample gives tens of thousands of clones, 92% of which show up once; 3.1% is in the top ten. Turning to this clone: No antigen is known for it.

The chain joins TRBV27 to TRBJ1-2; D gene unclear. Input material: PBMCs. The receptor was isolated from a woman aged 45-59 years in good health and a related stem cell transplant donor. CDR3 DNA: TGTGCCAGCAGTTTAGCTGGGAGCCACTATGGCTACACCTTC. Its protein product is CASSLAGSHYGYTF.